These T cell receptor beta chains were read from a single sample in a study of blood T cell repertoires in COVID-19. Sequenced by immunoSEQ multiplex PCR; TCRdb stores in-frame clones only, minus some. Of 310,000 or so clones listed, just over 90% are singletons. The sample was peripheral blood. The receptors stem from a woman aged 30 to 39 with COVID-19, enrolled during active disease. Both conserved end residues are trimmed from each CDR3. Size is stated for part of the rows, as once, few or many counts, or as a class when the clone is expanded.

J	V	size	length	CDR3
TRBJ2-1	TRBV11-2	-	12	ASSLGTAYNEQF
TRBJ2-5	TRBV6-5	-	13	ASIPGDRRRETQY
TRBJ1-5	TRBV10-3	-	11	AITGGSNQPQH
TRBJ2-5	TRBV27	-	11	ATSNRGWETQY
TRBJ1-1	TRBV4-2	-	15	ASSQTTGGLMNTEAF
TRBJ1-2	TRBV5-5	-	14	ASSLGADRGLYGYT
TRBJ2-1	TRBV5-1	once	14	ASSLGLAGLYNEQF
TRBJ2-4	TRBV5-6	-	13	ASSARGLAKNIQY
TRBJ2-1	TRBV5-4	-	11	ASSLETYNEQF
TRBJ1-1	TRBV5-4	-	12	ASSLRGGGTEAF
TRBJ2-5	TRBV3-1/TRBV3-2	-	16	ASSQAGTGEAYEETQY
TRBJ1-2	TRBV29-1	-	12	SVVYGQGNYGYT
TRBJ1-2	TRBV6-1	-	15	ASSEARDRGENYGYT
TRBJ1-1	TRBV14	-	10	ASSQARTEAF
TRBJ2-7	TRBV28	-	12	ASRKSGSSYEQY
TRBJ1-5	TRBV10-1	-	10	ASSESRQPQH
TRBJ2-1	TRBV19	once	16	ASSIVPGLPSSYNEQF
TRBJ2-7	TRBV18	once	12	ASSSGTDSYEQY
TRBJ1-3	TRBV28	-	14	ASSIPGRSSGNTIY
TRBJ2-2	TRBV29-1	few	11	SVNTGGTGELF
TRBJ2-3	TRBV5-1	-	14	ASSPGQGIPTDTQY
TRBJ2-2	TRBV19	-	12	ATTPGWGGGELF
TRBJ2-7	TRBV5-1	-	15	ASSLQGARNIPYEQY
TRBJ2-7	TRBV27	-	12	ASSLPGQNYEQY
TRBJ2-3	TRBV12-5	-	13	ASGLGQGSTDTQY
TRBJ1-6	TRBV27	-	16	ASSLLGLGRGQDSPLH
TRBJ1-4	TRBV5-1	-	13	ASSLSGARGEKLF
TRBJ2-7	TRBV28	few	10	ASSPTWSEQY
TRBJ2-1	TRBV6-4	-	13	ASSEEGSERGEQF
TRBJ2-7	TRBV9	-	13	ASSVELAGTYEQY
TRBJ2-4	TRBV21-1	-	11	ASTSQGLNIQY
TRBJ2-3	TRBV28	-	13	ASRYSGIRTDTQY
TRBJ2-1	TRBV5-1	-	13	ASSLVGQGNHEQF
TRBJ1-5	TRBV28	-	10	ASSRGYQPQH
TRBJ2-7	TRBV19	-	15	ASSIVGASGSFYEQY
TRBJ1-1	TRBV7-2	-	13	ASSVGQGVATEAF